The 29 T cell receptor beta chains below come from one sample, sequenced in a study of blood T cell repertoires in COVID-19. TCRdb's table, derived via immunoSEQ multiplex PCR, lists solely in-frame clones and lacks some. The sample consists of about 430,000 clones, around 87% of them appearing once. The sample was PBMCs or T cells enriched from blood (not recorded which). These receptors came from a man aged 30 to 45 who had recovered from COVID-19.

About this clone: The junction departs from the called germline gene at one end, perhaps through a read error. The rearrangement joins TRBV5-1 to TRBJ1-2; no firm D call. The germline CDR1 and CDR2 sequences are SGHRS and YFSETQ. This CDR3 has 13 residues. This CDR3 reads CASSWVADYGYTF. The DNA of the CDR3 is TGCGCCAGCAGTTGGGTTGCCGACTACGGCTACACCTTC.

CDR3 coding DNA: TGCAGCGTTGACACCCGGGGTCCCGGGGAGCTGTTTTTT. Its translation is CSVDTRGPGELFF. The chain couples TRBV29-1 to TRBJ2-2, with D possibly matching TRBD2 (5 bases). The CDR3 is 13 amino acids. The V gene lost 3 bases and the J gene lost 6 bases, with 11 bases spanning the gap. CDR1 is SQVTM and CDR2 is ANQGSEA in the germline V gene.

V usage is TRBV28 and J usage is TRBJ1-1; tentative D call: TRBD1 (6 bases). V dropped 5 bases and J dropped 3 bases, with 13 bases sitting between them. The CDR3 covers 14 residues. Per germline, CDR1 MDHEN and CDR2 SYDVKM. This chain's CDR3 is CASSPADRYTEAFF. The CDR3 nucleotides read TGTGCCAGCAGTCCAGCCGACAGGTACACTGAAGCTTTCTTT.

The chain is built from TRBV5-1 and TRBJ1-1; TRBD1 matches at 8 bases. This CDR3 is 13 amino acids long. Germline V CDR1 and CDR2: SGHRS, YFSETQ. With V trimmed by 5 bases and J by 3 bases, 3 bases remained unmatched. CDR3 in amino acids: CASRPQGDTEAFF. The CDR3 coding sequence is TGCGCCAGCAGACCACAGGGGGACACTGAAGCTTTCTTT. Full variable domain (missing parts from reference TRBV5-1 and TRBJ1-1): KAGVTQTPRYLIKTRGQQVTLSCSPISGHRSVSWYQQTPGQGLQFLFEYFSETQRNKGNFPGRFSGRQFSNSRSEMNVSTLELGDSALYLCASRPQGDTEAFFGQGTRLTVV.

Concerning this clone itself: Other DNA variants within this sample encode the same CDR3. The chain has TRBV19 and TRBJ1-3; no reliable D call. The CDR3 sequence is 14 residues long. The V and J ends lost 2 bases and 0 bases respectively, with 5 bases between them. In germline, CDR1 is LNHDA, CDR2 SQIVND (reference sequence). The CDR3 DNA sequence: TGTGCCAGTAGTATATCAGGCTCTGGAAACACCATATATTTT. It translates to CASSISGSGNTIYF.

The genes are TRBV24-1 and TRBJ2-2; 8 bases line up with TRBD1. The trim removed 4 bases at V and 1 base at J, leaving 4 bases unmatched. Per germline, CDR1 KGHDR and CDR2 SFDVKD. The CDR3 spans 16 residues. In nucleotides, the CDR3 is TGTGCCACCAGTGAACGGACAGGGATGAACACCGGGGAGCTGTTTTTT. Residues: CATSERTGMNTGELFF.

V and J are TRBV15 and TRBJ2-1; TRBD2 aligns across 10 bases. V shed 6 bases, J shed 4 bases, and the junction held 6 bases outside the gene matches. Germline CDR1 and CDR2: LNHNV and YYDKDF (reference sequence). The CDR3 runs to 15 residues. CDR3 nucleotides: TGTGCCACCAGAGAAAGTAGCGGGAGGTACAATGAGCAGTTCTTC. Its translation: CATRESSGRYNEQFF.

This chain links TRBV28 with TRBJ1-2; D call uncertain. The CDR3 extends over 11 amino acids. Germline loops: CDR1 MDHEN, CDR2 SYDVKM. V lost 7 bases and J lost 4, with 7 bases in between. CDR3 in amino acids: CASTGGYGYTF. CDR3 nucleotides: TGTGCCAGCACAGGTGGCTATGGCTACACCTTC.

This chain connects TRBV28 to TRBJ1-2; the match to TRBD1 covers 7 bases. With V trimmed by 5 bases and J by 5 bases, 2 bases remained unmatched. CDR1 and CDR2 (germline): MDHEN, SYDVKM. The CDR3 is 12 residues long. Here the CDR3 reads CASSGTAYGYTF. The DNA for the CDR3 is TGTGCCAGCAGTGGGACAGCTTATGGCTACACCTTC.

CDR3 sequence: CASNPTGAGGSEQYF. The DNA of the CDR3 is TGTGCCAGCAATCCAACAGGGGCAGGGGGCTCCGAGCAGTACTTC. The chain couples TRBV9 to TRBJ2-7; 8 positions match TRBD1. With V trimmed by 6 bases and J by 6 bases, 14 bases remained unmatched. The CDR3 runs to 15 residues. Germline V lookup: CDR1 SGDLS, CDR2 YYNGEE.

This clone was picked up one time. The chain links TRBV29-1 to TRBJ2-5; possible D gene TRBD1, 5 bases. The germline CDR1 and CDR2 sequences are SQVTM and ANQGSEA. Trimming cost V 7 bases and J 5 bases, with 17 bases left between them. The CDR3 spans 13 residues. For the CDR3, the DNA is TGCAGCGCGGACATCAACGCCGGGGAGACCCAGTACTTC. Translating gives CSADINAGETQYF.

The genes are TRBV28 and TRBJ2-3; the D gene is possibly TRBD1 (5 bases). The CDR3 has 16 amino acids. Trimming took off 7 bases at V and 0 bases at J, with 17 bases between the two ends. CDR1 is MDHEN, CDR2 SYDVKM, per germline. The CDR3 bases are TGTGCCAGCACCCCCCCAGCAGGGTATAGCACAGATACGCAGTATTTT. It translates to CASTPPAGYSTDTQYF.

The V and J genes are TRBV5-4 and TRBJ2-4, with D possibly being TRBD1 (7 bases). Between the trimmed V and J ends, which lost 4 bases and 7 bases, there was a span of 15 bases. This CDR3 spans 14 amino acids. Germline CDR1 is SGHNT and CDR2 is YYREEE (reference sequence). CDR3 in DNA: TGTGCCAGCAGCGCCGACGGGGGACAGAACATTCAGTACTTC. This sequence encodes CASSADGGQNIQYF. The full variable domain, rest sourced from reference TRBV5-4 and TRBJ2-4, is ETGVTQSPTHLIKTRGQQVTLRCSSQSGHNTVSWYQQALGQGPQFIFQYYREEENGRGNFPPRFSGLQFPNYSSELNVNALELDDSALYLCASSADGGQNIQYFGAGTRLSVL.

The chain is built from TRBV11-2 and TRBJ2-5, with D maybe TRBD1 (5 bases). V was trimmed by 5 bases and J by 2 bases, leaving 12 bases between them. Germline loops: CDR1 SGHAT, CDR2 FQNNGV. The CDR3 contains 14 residues. The CDR3 here is CASSPQGSQETQYF. DNA of the CDR3: TGTGCCAGCAGCCCCCAGGGAAGTCAAGAGACCCAGTACTTC.

The genes are TRBV6-5 and TRBJ1-6; D gene ambiguous. CDR3 size: 15 residues. Germline assignment: CDR1 MNHEY and CDR2 SVGAGI. V lost 5 bases, J lost 2 bases, and 10 bases lay in between. The CDR3 bases are TGTGCCAGCAGTCCGTCGGTAGCCTATAATTCACCCCTCCACTTT. As protein: CASSPSVAYNSPLHF.

The rearrangement joins TRBV28 to TRBJ2-7; possible D gene TRBD1, 6 bases. From germline, CDR1 is MDHEN and CDR2 SYDVKM. The length of the CDR3 is 17 residues. V was trimmed by 2 bases and J by 2 bases, leaving 19 bases between them. The CDR3 here is CASSLPQQGFTTYEQYF. CDR3 DNA sequence: TGTGCCAGCAGTTTACCCCAGCAGGGGTTTACTACCTACGAGCAGTACTTC.

This clone was counted once. The genes are TRBV2 and TRBJ2-7; D is possibly TRBD2 (5 bases). This CDR3 has 14 amino acids. The germline gives CDR1 SNHLY, CDR2 FYNNEI. The V gene lost 8 bases and the J gene lost 3 bases, with 17 bases spanning the gap. CDR3 sequence (DNA): TGTGCCAGCGGAAGGAGGACGACAAACTACGAGCAGTACTTC. Translated: CASGRRTTNYEQYF. The entire variable domain, with the rest obtained from reference TRBV2 and TRBJ2-7, is as follows: EPEVTQTPSHQVTQMGQEVILRCVPISNHLYFYWYRQILGQKVEFLVSFYNNEISEKSEIFDDQFSVERPDGSNFTLKIRSTKLEDSAMYFCASGRRTTNYEQYFGPGTRLTVT.

The CDR3 reads CSASPGGTNTGELFF. For the CDR3, the DNA is TGCAGTGCTAGTCCTGGGGGGACGAACACCGGGGAGCTGTTTTTT. V gene TRBV20-1 combines with J gene TRBJ2-2; D is perhaps TRBD2 (6 bases). The CDR3 runs 15 residues. Germline-derived CDR1 and CDR2 are DFQATT and SNEGSKA (reference sequence). The germline V and J ends were trimmed by 3 bases and 0 bases, with 11 bases remaining between them.

This chain connects TRBV28 to TRBJ1-2; 11 positions agree with TRBD1. The CDR3 extends over 16 amino acids. Germline V gene sequence: CDR1 MDHEN, CDR2 SYDVKM. V shed 6 bases, J shed 1 base, and the junction held 7 bases outside the gene matches. The CDR3 DNA reads TGTGCCAGCAGACAGGACAGGGGGCTTGGTAACTATGGCTACACCTTC. It yields the protein CASRQDRGLGNYGYTF.

V is TRBV5-1 and J is TRBJ1-2, with D possibly being TRBD1 (5 bases). This CDR3 is built from 14 residues. The germline V and J ends were trimmed by 1 base and 0 bases, with 7 bases remaining between them. CDR1 is SGHRS and CDR2 is YFSETQ in the germline V gene. The CDR3 here is CASSLRQTNYGYTF. CDR3 sequence (DNA): TGCGCCAGCAGCTTGAGACAGACTAACTATGGCTACACCTTC.

The chain links TRBV19 to TRBJ1-2; 7 bases match TRBD1. V was pared by 10 bases and J by 7 bases, with 12 bases of the junction left unmatched. The CDR3 runs to 13 residues. CDR1 and CDR2 (germline): LNHDA, SQIVND (reference sequence). Here the CDR3 reads CATNRQGTSGYTF. The CDR3 DNA sequence: TGTGCCACAAACCGACAGGGTACGAGTGGCTACACCTTC.

The genes are TRBV5-8 and TRBJ2-1; 13 bases are shared with TRBD2. The CDR3 covers 18 residues. V was pared by 4 bases and J by 7 bases, with 14 bases of the junction left unmatched. CDR1 and CDR2 from the germline V gene are SGHTS and YDEGEE. DNA of the CDR3: TGTGCCAGCAGCGTTAACTTAAATGGACTAGCGGGAGATAATGAGCAGTTCTTC. Translated: CASSVNLNGLAGDNEQFF.

The chain recombines TRBV5-5 with TRBJ2-7, with 7 bases lining up with TRBD2. V lost 0 bases and J lost 4; bases outside the gene matches: 4. Germline V CDR1 and CDR2: SGHKS, YYEKEE (reference sequence). The CDR3 loop spans 14 amino acids. The CDR3, as DNA: TGTGCCAGCAGCTTGGTGGCGGGGGAATACGAGCAGTACTTC. Amino acids: CASSLVAGEYEQYF. Full variable domain (missing parts from reference TRBV5-5 and TRBJ2-7): DAGVTQSPTHLIKTRGQQVTLRCSPISGHKSVSWYQQVLGQGPQFIFQYYEKEERGRGNFPDRFSARQFPNYSSELNVNALLLGDSALYLCASSLVAGEYEQYFGPGTRLTVT.

The rearrangement joins TRBV23-1 to TRBJ1-1, with D possibly matching TRBD1 (5 bases). TRBV23-1 is noted as an ORF with a role that remains uncertain. The CDR3 is 12 amino acids. V lost 8 bases and J lost 1, with 8 bases in between. CDR3 in DNA: TGCGCCAGCGGACAAACGAACACTGAAGCTTTCTTT. Translating it yields CASGQTNTEAFF.

This clone was seen a single time. CDR3 DNA: TGTGCCAGCAGGCCCTCAGGACAGAATTCACCCCTCCACTTT. The encoded protein is CASRPSGQNSPLHF. The chain carries TRBV3-1 (or the pseudogene TRBV3-2) and TRBJ1-6; possibly TRBD1 for D (6 bases). CDR1 is LGHDT and CDR2 is YNNKEL in the germline V gene (reference sequence). V was clipped by 6 bases and J by 7 bases, with 13 bases between them. The length of the CDR3 is 14 residues.

The rearrangement joins TRBV18 to TRBJ1-4, with D perhaps TRBD1 (6 bases). Germline V gene sequence: CDR1 KGHSH, CDR2 LQKENI. V was trimmed by 4 bases and J by 7 bases, leaving 13 bases between them. The CDR3 runs to 14 residues. The CDR3 sequence is CASSQLGAGEKLFF. CDR3 bases: TGTGCCAGCTCACAGTTGGGGGCAGGTGAAAAACTGTTTTTT.

The gene calls are TRBV18 and TRBJ1-2; D might be TRBD1 (5 bases). V was clipped by 5 bases and J by 4 bases, with 11 bases between them. Looked up from germline, CDR1 is KGHSH and CDR2 is LQKENI. The CDR3 is 13 residues long. The CDR3 sequence is CASSATETYGYTF. In DNA, the CDR3 is TGTGCCAGCTCAGCGACAGAGACCTATGGCTACACCTTC.

The gene calls are TRBV10-1 and TRBJ2-7; the match to TRBD2 covers 8 bases. The CDR3 sequence is 14 residues long. V was clipped by 8 bases and J by 0 bases; unmatched bases: 6. Germline lookup yields CDR1 WNHNN and CDR2 SYGVQD (reference sequence). The CDR3: CASRPGLDSYEQYF. The CDR3 DNA reads TGCGCCAGCCGACCGGGACTAGACTCCTACGAGCAGTACTTC.

The J gene is TRBJ2-2, the V gene TRBV4-1, with 7 bases that match TRBD2. The CDR3 is 17 residues long. The V gene's germline CDR1 is MGHRA and CDR2 YSYEKL. The V gene end was trimmed by 2 bases and the J gene end by 1 base; junction bases not matched to a gene: 7. The CDR3 protein is CASSQSPASGNTGELFF. In nucleotides, the CDR3 is TGCGCCAGCAGCCAATCCCCGGCTAGCGGGAACACCGGGGAGCTGTTTTTT.